This T cell receptor (beta chain) originates from a study of blood T cell repertoires in COVID-19. On the study more broadly: The analysed material was cDNA or gDNA that came from T cells, B-cell-depleted T cells, or PBMCs.

Trimming left V 1 base short and J 7 bases short, with 5 bases between. This CDR3 spans 12 amino acids. The germline CDR1 and CDR2 sequences are SGHTA and FQGNSA. Authors' analysis steps: How many nucleated cells were present was estimated from reference gene primer amplification. Using immunoSEQ multiplex PCR, the repertoire was profiled, and TCRdb retains in-frame clones only, with some absent. V and J calls and clone size follow that table, whereas D and trimming were derived from the DNA. The sample lists approximately 90,000 clones; around 87% were seen once. The sequence came from a human donor with acute or convalescent COVID-19. The donor label of this sample is uncertain. Sample: peripheral blood. J is TRBJ1-5 and V is TRBV7-2; D may be TRBD1 (5 bases). CDR3 sequence: CASSLEGQPQHF. In DNA form, the CDR3 reads TGTGCCAGCAGCTTAGAGGGGCAGCCCCAGCATTTT.